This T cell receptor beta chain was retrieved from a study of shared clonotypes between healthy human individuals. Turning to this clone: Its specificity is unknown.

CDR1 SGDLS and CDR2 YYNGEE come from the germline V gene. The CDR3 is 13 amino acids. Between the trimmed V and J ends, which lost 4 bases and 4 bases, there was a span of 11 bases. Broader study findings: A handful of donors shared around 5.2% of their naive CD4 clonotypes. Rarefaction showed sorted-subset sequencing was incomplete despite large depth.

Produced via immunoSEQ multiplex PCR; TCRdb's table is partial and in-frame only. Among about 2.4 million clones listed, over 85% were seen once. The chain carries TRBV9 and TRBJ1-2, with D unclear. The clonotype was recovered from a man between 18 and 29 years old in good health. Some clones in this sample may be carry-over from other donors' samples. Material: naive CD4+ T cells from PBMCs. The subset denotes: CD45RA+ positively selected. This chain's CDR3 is CASSPSSGYGYTF. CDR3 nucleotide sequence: TGTGCCAGCAGCCCAAGTTCCGGCTATGGCTACACCTTC.